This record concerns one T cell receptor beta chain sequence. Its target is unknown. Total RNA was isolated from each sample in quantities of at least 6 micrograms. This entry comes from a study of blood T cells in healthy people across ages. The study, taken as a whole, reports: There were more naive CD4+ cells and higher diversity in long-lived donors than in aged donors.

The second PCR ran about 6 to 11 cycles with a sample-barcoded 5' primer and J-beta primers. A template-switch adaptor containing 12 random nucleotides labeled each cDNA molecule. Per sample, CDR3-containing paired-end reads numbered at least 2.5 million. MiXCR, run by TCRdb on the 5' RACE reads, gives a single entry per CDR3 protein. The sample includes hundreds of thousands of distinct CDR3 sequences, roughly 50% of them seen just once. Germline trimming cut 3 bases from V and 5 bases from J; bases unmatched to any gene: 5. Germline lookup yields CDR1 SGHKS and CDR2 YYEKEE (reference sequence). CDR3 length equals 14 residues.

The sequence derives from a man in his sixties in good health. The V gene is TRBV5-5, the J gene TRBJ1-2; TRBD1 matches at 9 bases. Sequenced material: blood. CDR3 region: CASSSTGGWYGYTF. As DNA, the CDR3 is TGTGCCAGCAGCTCTACAGGGGGCTGGTATGGCTACACCTTC.